What follows are 11 T cell receptor beta chains derived from one specimen sequenced in a study of beta chain features in type 1 diabetes. Study-wide results and caveats: Across all four CD4+ subsets, people with type 1 diabetes showed modestly shorter TCRB CDR3s.

Every bit of the isolated RNA underwent reverse transcription, so sequencing read expressed TCRB transcripts. Only in-frame clones appear in the TCRdb table, and some are missing; sequencing was by immunoSEQ multiplex PCR. The data contain about 41,000 clones, roughly 70% of them seen just once; the ten biggest clones take up over 1.5%. No cognate antigen is known for these TCRs. Sequencing input: Tregs from blood. These receptors came from a man between 25 and 39 years old with type 1 diabetes. Some clones in this sample may be carry-over from other donors' samples.

The rearrangement links TRBV5-1 to TRBJ2-3; 13 positions match TRBD2. CDR1 and CDR2 (germline): SGHRS, YFSETQ. CDR3 length equals 17 residues. V shed 4 bases and J 3 bases; nucleotides not matched to a gene: 8. This chain's CDR3 is CASSLGLAGTMTDTQYF. The CDR3 DNA follows: TGCGCCAGCAGCCTGGGACTAGCGGGGACGATGACAGATACGCAGTATTTT.

The V gene is TRBV19, the J gene TRBJ1-2; D remains unclear. This CDR3 region has 16 residues. Trimming left V 0 bases short and J 4 bases short, with 15 bases between. The germline CDR1 and CDR2 sequences are LNHDA and SQIVND (reference sequence). CDR3 in DNA: TGTGCCAGTAGTATAGATCATAGCAGAACCTTCTATGGCTACACCTTC. Protein sequence: CASSIDHSRTFYGYTF.

The chain has TRBV7-8 and TRBJ2-7; 15 positions agree with TRBD2. This CDR3 region has 16 residues. Germline V gene data show CDR1 as SGHVS and CDR2 as FQNEAQ. Trimming cost V 5 bases and J 4 bases; bases outside gene matches: 6. The CDR3 sequence: CASSRTSGGGRYEQYF. The CDR3 nucleotides are TGTGCCAGCAGCAGGACTAGCGGGGGGGGTCGGTACGAGCAGTACTTC.

The J gene is TRBJ1-1, the V gene TRBV7-3; 8 bases align to TRBD1. Germline loops: CDR1 SGHTA, CDR2 FQGTGA. The CDR3 loop spans 13 amino acids. Trimming took 5 bases from V and 6 from J; bases not matched to a gene: 5. CDR3 region: CASSGDRRSEAFF. CDR3 sequence (DNA): TGTGCCAGCAGCGGGGACAGGCGGTCTGAAGCTTTCTTT.

The chain has TRBV7-2 and TRBJ2-5; D is ambiguous. The CDR3 contains 13 residues. Germline V gives CDR1 SGHTA, CDR2 FQGNSA. Trimming left V 2 bases short and J 2 bases short, with 6 bases between. This CDR3 reads CASSLQIQETQYF. Written as DNA, the CDR3 is TGTGCCAGCAGCTTACAAATTCAAGAGACCCAGTACTTC.

The chain links TRBV6-1 to TRBJ2-7, with 9 bases identical to TRBD1. V lost 2 bases and J lost 6; bases outside the gene matches: 8. The V gene's germline CDR1 is MNHNS and CDR2 SASEGT. This CDR3 comprises 15 residues. CDR3 bases: TGTGCCAGCAGTGAACGACCAGGACAGGGGATCGAGCAGTACTTC. This sequence encodes CASSERPGQGIEQYF.

The chain uses TRBV10-2 and TRBJ1-4; 10 positions agree with TRBD1. CDR1 is WSHSY, CDR2 SAAADI, per germline. The CDR3 extends over 14 amino acids. Trimming at V came to 3 bases and at J to 8 bases, leaving 3 bases not matched to a gene. The CDR3 coding sequence is TGCGCCAGCAGTGATTGGGACAGGGGAGAAAAACTGTTTTTT. It yields the protein CASSDWDRGEKLFF.

The chain carries TRBV6-5 and TRBJ2-7; the match to TRBD1 covers 10 bases. The CDR3 has 14 amino acids. J gave up 3 bases and V 5 bases, and 4 bases lay outside the gene matches. Germline V CDR1 and CDR2: MNHEY, SVGAGI. The CDR3 loop is CASSQGQGFYEQYF. The CDR3 DNA sequence: TGTGCCAGCAGTCAGGGACAGGGGTTCTACGAGCAGTACTTC.

The V gene is TRBV10-3, the J gene TRBJ2-5; D gene unclear. V was shortened by 0 bases and J by 3 bases, with 8 bases between the two germline ends. This CDR3 is built from 14 residues. CDR1 is ENHRY and CDR2 is SYGVKD in the germline V gene. The CDR3 nucleotides read TGTGCCATCAGTGAGTCGGGCAGAAAAGAGACCCAGTACTTC. Translated: CAISESGRKETQYF.

The chain combines TRBV11-2 with TRBJ2-5; 12 bases are shared with TRBD2. The V segment lost 4 bases and the J segment 5 bases; nucleotides outside the gene matches: 5. Per the germline V gene, CDR1 is SGHAT and CDR2 is FQNNGV. This CDR3 comprises 15 residues. The CDR3 bases are TGTGCCAGCAGCTCCTCTAGCGGGGGGGTGGAGACCCAGTACTTC. As protein: CASSSSSGGVETQYF.

The rearrangement joins TRBV7-2 to TRBJ2-5; no clear D. CDR3 length: 15 amino acids. V was trimmed by 1 base and J by 0 bases, leaving 9 bases between them. The germline CDR1 and CDR2 sequences are SGHTA and FQGNSA. CDR3 in amino acids: CASSLGVANQETQYF. The CDR3 coding sequence is TGTGCCAGCAGCTTAGGAGTTGCGAACCAAGAGACCCAGTACTTC. Looking up the rest from reference TRBV7-2 and TRBJ2-5 gives the full variable domain: GAGVSQSPSNKVTEKGKDVELRCDPISGHTALYWYRQSLGQGLEFLIYFQGNSAPDKSGLPSDRFSAERTGGSVSTLTIQRTQQEDSAVYLCASSLGVANQETQYFGPGTRLLVL.